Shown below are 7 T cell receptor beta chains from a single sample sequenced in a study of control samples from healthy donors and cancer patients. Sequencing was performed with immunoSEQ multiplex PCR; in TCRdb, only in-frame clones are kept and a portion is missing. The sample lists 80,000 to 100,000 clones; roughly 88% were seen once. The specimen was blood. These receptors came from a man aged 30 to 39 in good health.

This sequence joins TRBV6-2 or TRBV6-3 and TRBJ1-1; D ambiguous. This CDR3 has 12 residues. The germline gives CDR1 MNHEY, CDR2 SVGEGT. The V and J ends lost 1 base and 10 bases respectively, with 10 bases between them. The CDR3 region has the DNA TGTGCCAGCAGTTACTTGGCGGAGGGAGCTTTCTTT. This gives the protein CASSYLAEGAFF.

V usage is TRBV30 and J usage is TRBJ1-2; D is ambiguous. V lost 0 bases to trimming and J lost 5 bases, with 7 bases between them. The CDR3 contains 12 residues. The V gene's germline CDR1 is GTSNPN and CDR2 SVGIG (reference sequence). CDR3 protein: CAWSVDGYGYTF. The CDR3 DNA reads TGTGCCTGGAGTGTAGATGGATATGGCTACACCTTC.

The DNA of the CDR3 is TGTGCCAGCAGTAAACAGGGGGCTAACTACGAGCAGTACTTC. Its translation is CASSKQGANYEQYF. The J gene is TRBJ2-7, the V gene TRBV6-5, with 9 positions matching TRBD1. In germline, CDR1 is MNHEY, CDR2 SVGAGI. V gave up 5 bases and J gave up 3 bases; unmatched junction bases: 5. The CDR3 contains 14 residues.

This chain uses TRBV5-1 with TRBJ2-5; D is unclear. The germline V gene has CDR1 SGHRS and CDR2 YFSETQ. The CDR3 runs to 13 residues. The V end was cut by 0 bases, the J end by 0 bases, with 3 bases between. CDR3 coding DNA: TGCGCCAGCAGCTTGGGGAACCAAGAGACCCAGTACTTC. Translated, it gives CASSLGNQETQYF.

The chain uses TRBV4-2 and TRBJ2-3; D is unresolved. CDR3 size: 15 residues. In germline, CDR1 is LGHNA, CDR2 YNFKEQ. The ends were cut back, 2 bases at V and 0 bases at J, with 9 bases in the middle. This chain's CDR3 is CASSQYRRSTDTQYF. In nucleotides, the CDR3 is TGTGCCAGCAGCCAATATCGGCGGAGCACAGATACGCAGTATTTT.

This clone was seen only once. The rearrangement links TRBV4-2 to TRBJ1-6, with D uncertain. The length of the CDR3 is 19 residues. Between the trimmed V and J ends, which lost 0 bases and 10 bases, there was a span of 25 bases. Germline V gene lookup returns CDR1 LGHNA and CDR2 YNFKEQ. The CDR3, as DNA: TGTGCCAGCAGCCAAGAATTAGGGAGCGTCCGACTTATAAACTCACCCCTCCACTTT. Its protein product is CASSQELGSVRLINSPLHF.

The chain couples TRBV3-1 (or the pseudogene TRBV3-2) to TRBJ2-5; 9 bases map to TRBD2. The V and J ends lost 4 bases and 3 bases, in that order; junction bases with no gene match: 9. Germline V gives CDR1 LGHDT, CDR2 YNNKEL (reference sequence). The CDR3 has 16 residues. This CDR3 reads CASSRRTGGREETQYF. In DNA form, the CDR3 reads TGTGCCAGCAGCCGACGGACGGGCGGGAGGGAAGAGACCCAGTACTTC.